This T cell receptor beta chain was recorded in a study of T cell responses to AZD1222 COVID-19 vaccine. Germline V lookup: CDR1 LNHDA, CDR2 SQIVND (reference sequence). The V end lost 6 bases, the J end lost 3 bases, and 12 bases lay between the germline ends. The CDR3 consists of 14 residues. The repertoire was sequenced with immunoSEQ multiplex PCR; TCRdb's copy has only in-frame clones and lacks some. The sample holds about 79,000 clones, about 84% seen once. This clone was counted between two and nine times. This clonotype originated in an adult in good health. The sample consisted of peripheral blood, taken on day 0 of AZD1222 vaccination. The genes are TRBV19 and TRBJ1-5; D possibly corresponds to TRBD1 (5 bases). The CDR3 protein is CASRTDGVNQPQHF. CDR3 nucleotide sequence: TGTGCCAGTAGGACAGATGGGGTCAATCAGCCCCAGCATTTT. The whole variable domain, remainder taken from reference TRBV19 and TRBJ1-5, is DGGITQSPKYLFRKEGQNVTLSCEQNLNHDAMYWYRQDPGQGLRLIYYSQIVNDFQKGDIAEGYSVSREKKESFPLTVTSAQKNPTAFYLCASRTDGVNQPQHFGDGTRLSIL.